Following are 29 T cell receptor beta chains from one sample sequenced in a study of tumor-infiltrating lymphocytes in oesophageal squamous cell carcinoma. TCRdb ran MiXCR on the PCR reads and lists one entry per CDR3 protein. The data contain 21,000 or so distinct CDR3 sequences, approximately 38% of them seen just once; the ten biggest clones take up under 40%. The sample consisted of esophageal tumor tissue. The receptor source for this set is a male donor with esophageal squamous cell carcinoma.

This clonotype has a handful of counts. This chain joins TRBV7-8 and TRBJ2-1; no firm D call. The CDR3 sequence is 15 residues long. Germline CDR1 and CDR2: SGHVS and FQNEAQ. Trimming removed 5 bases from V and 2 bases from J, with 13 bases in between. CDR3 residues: CASSTQTITYNEQFF. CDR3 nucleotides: TGTGCCAGCAGCACCCAGACAATTACCTACAATGAGCAGTTCTTC. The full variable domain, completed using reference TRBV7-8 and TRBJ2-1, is GAGVSQSPRYKVAKRGQDVALRCDPISGHVSLFWYQQALGQGPEFLTYFQNEAQLDKSGLPSDRFFAERPEGSVSTLKIQRTQQEDSAVYLCASSTQTITYNEQFFGPGTRLTVL.

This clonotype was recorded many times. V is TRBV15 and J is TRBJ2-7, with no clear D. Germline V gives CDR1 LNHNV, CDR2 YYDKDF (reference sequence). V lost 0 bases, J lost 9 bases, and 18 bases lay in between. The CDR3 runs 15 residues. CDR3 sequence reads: CATSRDVEPPFRQYF. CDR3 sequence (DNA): TGTGCCACCAGCAGAGATGTGGAGCCTCCTTTTCGGCAGTACTTC.

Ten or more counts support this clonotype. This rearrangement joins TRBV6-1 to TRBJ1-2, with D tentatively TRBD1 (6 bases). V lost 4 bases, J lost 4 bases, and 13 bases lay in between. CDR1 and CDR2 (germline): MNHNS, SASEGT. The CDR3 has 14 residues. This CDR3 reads CASSGGQISYGYTF. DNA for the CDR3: TGTGCCAGCAGTGGAGGACAGATAAGCTATGGCTACACCTTC.

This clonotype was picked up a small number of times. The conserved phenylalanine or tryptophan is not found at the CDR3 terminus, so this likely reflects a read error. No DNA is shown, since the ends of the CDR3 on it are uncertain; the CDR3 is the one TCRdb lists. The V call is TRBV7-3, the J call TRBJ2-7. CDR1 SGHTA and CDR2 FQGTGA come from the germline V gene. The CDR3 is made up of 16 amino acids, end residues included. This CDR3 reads CASSPETSYNEQFFGS.

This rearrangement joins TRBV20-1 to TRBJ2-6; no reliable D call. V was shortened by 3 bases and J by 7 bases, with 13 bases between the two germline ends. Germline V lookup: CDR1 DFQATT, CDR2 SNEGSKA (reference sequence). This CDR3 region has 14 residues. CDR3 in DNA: TGCAGTGCTAGTTTCGGTAATGGAGCCAACGTCCTGACTTTC. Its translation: CSASFGNGANVLTF.

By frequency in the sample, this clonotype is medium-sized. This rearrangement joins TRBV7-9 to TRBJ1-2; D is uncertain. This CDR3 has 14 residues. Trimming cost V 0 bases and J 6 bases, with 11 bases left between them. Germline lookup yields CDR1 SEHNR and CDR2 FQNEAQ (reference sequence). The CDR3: CASSLATDFDGYTF. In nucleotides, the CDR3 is TGTGCCAGCAGCTTAGCAACGGACTTTGATGGCTACACCTTC.

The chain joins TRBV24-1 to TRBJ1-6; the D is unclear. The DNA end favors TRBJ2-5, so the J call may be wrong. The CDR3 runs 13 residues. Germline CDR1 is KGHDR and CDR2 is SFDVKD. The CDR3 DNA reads TGTGCCACCAGTGAAGGCCACCAAGAGACCCAGTACTTC. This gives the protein CATSEGHQETQYF.

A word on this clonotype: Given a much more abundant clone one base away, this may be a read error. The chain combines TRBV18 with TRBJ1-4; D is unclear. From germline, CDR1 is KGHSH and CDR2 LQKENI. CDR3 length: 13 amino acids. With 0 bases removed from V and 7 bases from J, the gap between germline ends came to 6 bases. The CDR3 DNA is TGTGCCAGCTCACCACCGAGCGCTGAAAAACTGTTTTTT. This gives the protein CASSPPSAEKLFF.

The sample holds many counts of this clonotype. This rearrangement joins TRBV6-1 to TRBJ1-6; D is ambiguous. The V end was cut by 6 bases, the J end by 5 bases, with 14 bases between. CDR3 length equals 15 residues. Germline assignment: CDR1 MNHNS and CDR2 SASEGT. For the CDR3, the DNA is TGTGCCAGCAGCCCGGGCACGCCGCATAATTCACCCCTCCACTTT. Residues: CASSPGTPHNSPLHF.

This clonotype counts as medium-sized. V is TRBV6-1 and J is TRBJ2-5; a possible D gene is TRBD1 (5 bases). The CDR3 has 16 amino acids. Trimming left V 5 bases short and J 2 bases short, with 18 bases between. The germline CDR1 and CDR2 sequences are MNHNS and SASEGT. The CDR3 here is CASSFPAGKAQETQYF. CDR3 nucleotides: TGTGCCAGCAGTTTCCCAGCAGGGAAGGCTCAAGAGACCCAGTACTTC.

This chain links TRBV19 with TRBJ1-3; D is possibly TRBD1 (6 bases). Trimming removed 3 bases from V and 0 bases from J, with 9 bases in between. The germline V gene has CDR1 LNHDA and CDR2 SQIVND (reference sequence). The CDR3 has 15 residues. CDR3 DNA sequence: TGTGCCAGTAGTATTGAAGGGGGCTCTGGAAACACCATATATTTT. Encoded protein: CASSIEGGSGNTIYF.

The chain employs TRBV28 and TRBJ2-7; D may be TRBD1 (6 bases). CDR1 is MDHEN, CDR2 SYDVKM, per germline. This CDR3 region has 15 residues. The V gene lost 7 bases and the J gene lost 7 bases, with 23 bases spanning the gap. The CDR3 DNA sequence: TGTGCCAGCACCAGGGCAGGGGCTTTCGCGGTTGAGCAGTACTTC. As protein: CASTRAGAFAVEQYF.

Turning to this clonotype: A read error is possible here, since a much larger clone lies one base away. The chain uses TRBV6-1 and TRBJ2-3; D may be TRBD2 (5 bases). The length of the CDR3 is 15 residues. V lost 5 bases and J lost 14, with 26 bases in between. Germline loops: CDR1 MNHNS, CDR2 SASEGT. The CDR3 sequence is CASSSNGVNTGELYF. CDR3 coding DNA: TGTGCCAGCAGTTCTAACGGAGTGAACACCGGGGAGCTGTATTTT.

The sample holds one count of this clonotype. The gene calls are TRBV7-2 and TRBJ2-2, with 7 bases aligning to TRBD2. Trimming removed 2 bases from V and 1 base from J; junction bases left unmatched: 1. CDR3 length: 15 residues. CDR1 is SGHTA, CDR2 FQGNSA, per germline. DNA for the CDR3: TGTGCCAGCAGCTTACTAGCGGTGAACACCGGGGAGCTGTTTTTT. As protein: CASSLLAVNTGELFF.

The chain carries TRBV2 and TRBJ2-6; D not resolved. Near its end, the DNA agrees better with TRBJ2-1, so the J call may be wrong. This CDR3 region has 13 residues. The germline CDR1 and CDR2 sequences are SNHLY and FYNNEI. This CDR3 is CASSEGPHPEQFF. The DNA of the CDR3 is TGTGCCAGCAGTGAAGGGCCTCATCCCGAGCAGTTCTTC.

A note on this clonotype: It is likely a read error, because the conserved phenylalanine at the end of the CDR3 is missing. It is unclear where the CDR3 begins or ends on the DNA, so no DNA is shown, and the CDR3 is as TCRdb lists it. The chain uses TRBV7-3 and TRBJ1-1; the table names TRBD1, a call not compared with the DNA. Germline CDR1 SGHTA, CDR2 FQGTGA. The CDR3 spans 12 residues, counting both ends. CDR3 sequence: CASSLAPLQTGG.

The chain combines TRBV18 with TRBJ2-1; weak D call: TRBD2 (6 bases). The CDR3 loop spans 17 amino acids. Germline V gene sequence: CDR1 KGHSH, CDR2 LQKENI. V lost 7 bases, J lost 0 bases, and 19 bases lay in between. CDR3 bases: TGTGCCAGCTTAGAGGCGGGGCACCCATCCTCCTACAATGAGCAGTTCTTC. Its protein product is CASLEAGHPSSYNEQFF.

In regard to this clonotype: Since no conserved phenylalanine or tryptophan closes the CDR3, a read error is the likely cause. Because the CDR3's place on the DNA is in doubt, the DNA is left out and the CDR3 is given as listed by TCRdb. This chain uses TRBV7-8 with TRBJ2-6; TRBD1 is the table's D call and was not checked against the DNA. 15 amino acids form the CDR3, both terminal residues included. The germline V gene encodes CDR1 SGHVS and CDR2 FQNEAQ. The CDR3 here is CAIPGQNSYEQYFGA.

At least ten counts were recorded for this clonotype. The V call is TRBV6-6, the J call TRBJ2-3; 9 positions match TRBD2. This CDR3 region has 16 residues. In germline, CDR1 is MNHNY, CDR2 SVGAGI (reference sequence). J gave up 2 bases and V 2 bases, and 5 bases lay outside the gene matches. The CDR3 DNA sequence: TGTGCCAGCAGTTACGGGCTAGCGGGGAACACAGATACGCAGTATTTT. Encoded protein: CASSYGLAGNTDTQYF.

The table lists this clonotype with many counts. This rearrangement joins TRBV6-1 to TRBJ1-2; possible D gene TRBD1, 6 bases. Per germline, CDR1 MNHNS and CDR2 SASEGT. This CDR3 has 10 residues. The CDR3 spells CAAGAYGYTF. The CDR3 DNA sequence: TGTGCGGCAGGGGCCTATGGCTACACCTTC.

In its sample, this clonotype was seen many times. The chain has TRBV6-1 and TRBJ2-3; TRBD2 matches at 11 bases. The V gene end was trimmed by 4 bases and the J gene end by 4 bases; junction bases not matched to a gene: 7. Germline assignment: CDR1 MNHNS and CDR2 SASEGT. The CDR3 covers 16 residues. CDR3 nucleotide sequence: TGTGCCAGCAGTGTTTTAGCGGGAGGGGGGTCAGATACGCAGTATTTT. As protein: CASSVLAGGGSDTQYF.

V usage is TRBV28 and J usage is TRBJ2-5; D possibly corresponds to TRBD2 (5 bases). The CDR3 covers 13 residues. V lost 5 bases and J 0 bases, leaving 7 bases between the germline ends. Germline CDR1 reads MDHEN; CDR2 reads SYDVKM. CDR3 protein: CASSSGNQETQYF. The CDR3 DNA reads TGTGCCAGCAGTAGCGGAAACCAAGAGACCCAGTACTTC.

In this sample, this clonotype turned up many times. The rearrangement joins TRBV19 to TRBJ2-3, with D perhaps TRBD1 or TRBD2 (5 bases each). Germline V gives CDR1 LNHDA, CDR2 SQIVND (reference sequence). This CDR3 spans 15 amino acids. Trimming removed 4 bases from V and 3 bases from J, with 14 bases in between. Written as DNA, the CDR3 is TGTGCCAGTAGTACTGGCAGGGAGCTGACAGATACGCAGTATTTT. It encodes CASSTGRELTDTQYF.

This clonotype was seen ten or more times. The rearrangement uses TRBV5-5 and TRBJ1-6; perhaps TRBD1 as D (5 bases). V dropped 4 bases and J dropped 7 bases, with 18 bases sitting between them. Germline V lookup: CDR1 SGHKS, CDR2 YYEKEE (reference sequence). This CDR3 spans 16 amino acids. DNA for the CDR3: TGTGCCAGCAGCGACGGGACCCACTGGCGGAATTCACCCCTCCACTTT. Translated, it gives CASSDGTHWRNSPLHF.

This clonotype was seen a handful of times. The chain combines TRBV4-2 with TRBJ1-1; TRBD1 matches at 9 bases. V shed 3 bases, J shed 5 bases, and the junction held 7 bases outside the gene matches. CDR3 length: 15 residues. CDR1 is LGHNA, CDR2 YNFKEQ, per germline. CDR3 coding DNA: TGTGCCAGCAGCCAGAGACAGGGGGTTCAAACTGAAGCTTTCTTT. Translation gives CASSQRQGVQTEAFF.

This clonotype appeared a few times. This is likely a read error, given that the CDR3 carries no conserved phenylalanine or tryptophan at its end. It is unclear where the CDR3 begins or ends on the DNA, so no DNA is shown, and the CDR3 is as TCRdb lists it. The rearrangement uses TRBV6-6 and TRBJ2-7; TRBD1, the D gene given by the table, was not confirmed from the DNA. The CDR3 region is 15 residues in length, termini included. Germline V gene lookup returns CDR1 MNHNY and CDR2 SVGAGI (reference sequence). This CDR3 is CASSYSAGNGYTFGS.

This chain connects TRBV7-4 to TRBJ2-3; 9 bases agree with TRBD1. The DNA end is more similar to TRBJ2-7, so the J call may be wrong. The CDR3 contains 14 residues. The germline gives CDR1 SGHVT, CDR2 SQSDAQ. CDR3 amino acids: CASSLGTGVSEQYF. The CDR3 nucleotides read TGTGCCAGCAGCTTAGGGACAGGGGTAAGCGAGCAGTACTTC.

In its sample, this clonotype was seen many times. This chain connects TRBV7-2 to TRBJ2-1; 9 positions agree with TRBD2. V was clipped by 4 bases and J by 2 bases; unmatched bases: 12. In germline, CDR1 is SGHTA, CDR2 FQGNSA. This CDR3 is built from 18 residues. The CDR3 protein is CASSSSLRLAETYNEQFF. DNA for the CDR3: TGTGCCAGCAGCTCCTCCCTGCGACTAGCGGAGACCTACAATGAGCAGTTCTTC.

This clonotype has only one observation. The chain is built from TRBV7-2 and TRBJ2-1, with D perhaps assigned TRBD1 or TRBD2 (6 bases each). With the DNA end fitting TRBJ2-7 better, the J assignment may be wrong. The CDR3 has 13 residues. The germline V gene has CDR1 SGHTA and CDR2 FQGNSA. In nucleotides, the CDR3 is TGTGCCAGCAGCCCGGGGGCAGAGTACGAGCAGTACTTC. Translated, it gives CASSPGAEYEQYF.